Below are 26 T cell receptor beta chains sequenced from a single sample in a study of blood T cell repertoires in COVID-19. Using immunoSEQ multiplex PCR, the repertoire was profiled, and TCRdb retains in-frame clones only, with some absent. The sample includes about 88,000 clones, around nine tenths of them seen just once. Sequencing input: peripheral blood. The source of these receptors is a woman of 80 years or more with acute or convalescent COVID-19.

This rearrangement joins TRBV3-1 (or the pseudogene TRBV3-2) to TRBJ1-1; 7 positions agree with TRBD1. The CDR3 spans 15 residues. The germline V gene encodes CDR1 LGHDT and CDR2 YNNKEL (reference sequence). The V gene end was trimmed by 0 bases and the J gene end by 1 base; junction bases not matched to a gene: 2. The DNA for the CDR3 is TGTGCCAGCAGCCAAGATGGGACAGCGAACACTGAAGCTTTCTTT. Residues: CASSQDGTANTEAFF.

The rearrangement joins TRBV19 to TRBJ1-2, with a weak D call TRBD1 (6 bases). Germline V gene lookup returns CDR1 LNHDA and CDR2 SQIVND (reference sequence). The CDR3 is made up of 13 amino acids. The ends were cut back, 4 bases at V and 7 bases at J, with 13 bases in the middle. CDR3 DNA sequence: TGTGCCAGTAGTACAAGGGGGGGAATTGGCTACACCTTC. Translation gives CASSTRGGIGYTF.

The chain carries TRBV24-1 and TRBJ1-4, with TRBD1 matching 9 bases. This CDR3 region has 15 residues. Per the germline V gene, CDR1 is KGHDR and CDR2 is SFDVKD. V shed 9 bases and J 4 bases; nucleotides not matched to a gene: 8. The CDR3 coding sequence is TGTGCCACCTCCGGGACAGGGAGCGATAATGAAAAACTGTTTTTT. This gives the protein CATSGTGSDNEKLFF.

The rearrangement joins TRBV2 to TRBJ1-5; D gene ambiguous. Trimming removed 2 bases at V and 4 bases at J, with 9 bases between. Germline V gives CDR1 SNHLY, CDR2 FYNNEI. This CDR3 is built from 14 residues. In nucleotides, the CDR3 is TGTGCCAGCAGTGAAATTACCAGAAATCAGCCCCAGCATTTT. It yields the protein CASSEITRNQPQHF. Together with reference TRBV2 and TRBJ1-5, the CDR3 gives the full variable domain: EPEVTQTPSHQVTQMGQEVILRCVPISNHLYFYWYRQILGQKVEFLVSFYNNEISEKSEIFDDQFSVERPDGSNFTLKIRSTKLEDSAMYFCASSEITRNQPQHFGDGTRLSIL.

The chain is built from TRBV4-3 and TRBJ1-4; D uncertain. The V end was cut by 4 bases, the J end by 4 bases, with 7 bases between. The CDR3 runs 13 residues. CDR1 and CDR2 from the germline V gene are LGHNA and YSLEER. The CDR3 nucleotides read TGCGCCAGCAGCCTTCTGAGTAATGAAAAACTGTTTTTT. Its translation: CASSLLSNEKLFF.

This clone was observed a handful of times. This rearrangement joins TRBV6-5 to TRBJ2-5; 9 positions match TRBD1. CDR1 is MNHEY and CDR2 is SVGAGI in the germline V gene. CDR3 length: 15 amino acids. J was trimmed by 4 bases and V by 0 bases; bases with no gene match: 3. CDR3: CASSYSDRGGETQYF. The CDR3 nucleotides are TGTGCCAGCAGTTACTCAGACAGGGGGGGAGAGACCCAGTACTTC.

The V call is TRBV28, the J call TRBJ1-2; TRBD1 is a possible D gene (5 bases). The CDR3 is 15 amino acids. Germline V gene sequence: CDR1 MDHEN, CDR2 SYDVKM. V gave up 1 base and J gave up 2 bases, with 11 bases separating them. CDR3 region: CASSLLGQANYGYTF. The DNA of the CDR3 is TGTGCCAGCAGTTTATTGGGGCAGGCAAACTATGGCTACACCTTC.

This clone was counted a few times. The chain uses TRBV4-2 and TRBJ2-7; D perhaps matches TRBD2 (6 bases). Germline loops: CDR1 LGHNA, CDR2 YNFKEQ. V gave up 4 bases and J gave up 7 bases, with 17 bases separating them. The CDR3 has 14 residues. The CDR3 region is CASSPLRETREQYF. The CDR3 DNA sequence: TGTGCCAGCAGCCCGCTACGGGAGACCAGGGAGCAGTACTTC.

The chain uses TRBV27 and TRBJ1-2; D unresolved. CDR3 length: 14 residues. Germline values: CDR1 MNHEY, CDR2 SMNVEV (reference sequence). V was trimmed by 6 bases and J by 4 bases, leaving 15 bases between them. In DNA, the CDR3 is TGTGCCAGCAGGACTCTTGAGGGAATCTATGGCTACACCTTC. Translated: CASRTLEGIYGYTF.

The chain recombines TRBV4-3 with TRBJ1-3; 7 bases fit TRBD1. V shed 2 bases and J 3 bases; nucleotides not matched to a gene: 4. The V gene's germline CDR1 is LGHNA and CDR2 YSLEER. The CDR3 is made up of 15 amino acids. CDR3 protein: CASSQTGDSGNTIYF. The DNA for the CDR3 is TGCGCCAGCAGCCAAACCGGGGACAGTGGAAACACCATATATTTT.

The rearrangement uses TRBV30 and TRBJ1-1, with TRBD1 identical over 7 bases. The CDR3 spans 15 residues. In germline, CDR1 is GTSNPN, CDR2 SVGIG (reference sequence). V trimming: 1 base; J trimming: 4 bases; junction bases outside the gene matches: 9. Written as DNA, the CDR3 is TGTGCCTGGAGTGATACAGGGGTGAGGGTCACTGAAGCTTTCTTT. Amino acid sequence: CAWSDTGVRVTEAFF.

The rearrangement joins TRBV4-3 to TRBJ1-6, with 7 bases fitting TRBD1. The CDR3 totals 15 residues. J was trimmed by 5 bases and V by 1 base; bases with no gene match: 2. Looked up from germline, CDR1 is LGHNA and CDR2 is YSLEER. The CDR3 spells CASSQAGTDNSPLHF. The DNA for the CDR3 is TGCGCCAGCAGCCAAGCCGGGACAGATAATTCACCCCTCCACTTT.

The chain recombines TRBV6-2 or TRBV6-3 with TRBJ2-2; the D gene is possibly TRBD2 (7 bases). Germline V CDR1 and CDR2: MNHEY, SVGEGT. The V end lost 2 bases, the J end lost 7 bases, and 14 bases lay between the germline ends. This CDR3 has 15 amino acids. CDR3 nucleotides: TGTGCCAGCAGTTACCTGCCAGGGGAGGGCGGGGAGCTGTTTTTT. As protein: CASSYLPGEGGELFF.

The chain has TRBV9 and TRBJ1-6; D is uncertain. Germline CDR1 is SGDLS and CDR2 is YYNGEE. This CDR3 has 15 amino acids. V lost 3 bases, J lost 2 bases, and 9 bases lay in between. DNA for the CDR3: TGTGCCAGCAGCGCCGGGGTTACCTATAATTCACCCCTCCACTTT. It is translated as CASSAGVTYNSPLHF.

The chain carries TRBV4-3 and TRBJ2-1; 14 nucleotides align to TRBD2. V shed 8 bases, J shed 10 bases, and the junction held 10 bases outside the gene matches. The CDR3 is made up of 15 amino acids. Germline CDR1 and CDR2: LGHNA and YSLEER. CDR3 protein: CASRAGTSGGREQFF. The CDR3 DNA is TGCGCCAGCCGGGCCGGGACTAGCGGGGGAAGAGAGCAGTTCTTC.

The genes are TRBV6-5 and TRBJ1-2; perhaps TRBD1 as D (6 bases). Germline V gives CDR1 MNHEY, CDR2 SVGAGI. The length of the CDR3 is 12 residues. V gave up 6 bases and J gave up 4 bases, with 9 bases separating them. CDR3 DNA sequence: TGTGCCAGCAGGACAGGAGTCTATGGCTACACCTTC. The encoded protein is CASRTGVYGYTF.

The chain uses TRBV12-3 or TRBV12-4 and TRBJ1-4; D is unresolved. CDR3 length: 12 amino acids. V lost 4 bases to trimming and J lost 6 bases, with 6 bases between them. The CDR3 spells CASSSGYEKLFF. The CDR3 DNA reads as TGTGCCAGCAGTTCGGGGTATGAAAAACTGTTTTTT.

This clone was seen more than once but under ten times. V and J are TRBV7-2 and TRBJ1-4, with TRBD1 identical over 11 bases. The CDR3 consists of 15 residues. V gave up 1 base and J gave up 8 bases; unmatched junction bases: 3. CDR1 and CDR2 (germline): SGHTA, FQGNSA. CDR3 nucleotides: TGTGCCAGCAGCTTAGTAGGGACAGGGGGGGAAAAACTGTTTTTT. It is translated as CASSLVGTGGEKLFF.

The chain combines TRBV19 with TRBJ2-5, with 7 bases fitting TRBD2. The V gene's germline CDR1 is LNHDA and CDR2 SQIVND (reference sequence). The ends lost 1 base at V and 5 bases at J; junction bases unmatched: 4. This CDR3 comprises 14 residues. CDR3 loop: CASSIGTSLETQYF. The CDR3 nucleotides are TGTGCCAGTAGTATAGGGACTAGTTTGGAGACCCAGTACTTC. The full variable domain, its missing parts supplied by reference TRBV19 and TRBJ2-5, is DGGITQSPKYLFRKEGQNVTLSCEQNLNHDAMYWYRQDPGQGLRLIYYSQIVNDFQKGDIAEGYSVSREKKESFPLTVTSAQKNPTAFYLCASSIGTSLETQYFGPGTRLLVL.

The chain has TRBV3-1 (or the pseudogene TRBV3-2) and TRBJ2-3, with 11 positions matching TRBD2. Germline-derived CDR1 and CDR2 are LGHDT and YNNKEL (reference sequence). J lost 7 bases, V lost 1 base, and 4 bases had no gene match. CDR3 size: 15 residues. Here the CDR3 reads CASSQVSGGAYTQYF. The CDR3 DNA is TGTGCCAGCAGCCAAGTTAGCGGGGGGGCCTATACGCAGTATTTT.

This sequence joins TRBV20-1 and TRBJ2-5; possibly TRBD2 for D (6 bases). Germline lookup yields CDR1 DFQATT and CDR2 SNEGSKA (reference sequence). The V gene lost 3 bases and the J gene lost 3 bases, with 17 bases spanning the gap. CDR3 length equals 15 residues. The CDR3 DNA reads as TGCAGTGCTAGTGTCTCCGGGGGTCTTGAAGAGACCCAGTACTTC. Protein: CSASVSGGLEETQYF.

The CDR3 sequence: CASRRGGGEAFF. CDR3 nucleotides: TGTGCCAGCAGGAGAGGGGGCGGTGAAGCTTTCTTT. This sequence joins TRBV28 and TRBJ1-1, with 7 positions matching TRBD1. The CDR3 runs 12 residues. The V segment lost 6 bases and the J segment 7 bases; nucleotides outside the gene matches: 5. Germline V gene data show CDR1 as MDHEN and CDR2 as SYDVKM.

J is TRBJ2-7 and V is TRBV7-8; 9 bases are a match to TRBD1. This CDR3 spans 19 amino acids. The V segment lost 5 bases and the J segment 0 bases; nucleotides outside the gene matches: 17. CDR1 is SGHVS, CDR2 FQNEAQ, per germline. The CDR3 loop is CASSKRQGVSGLASYEQYF. DNA for the CDR3: TGTGCCAGCAGCAAACGACAGGGGGTAAGCGGCCTCGCCTCCTACGAGCAGTACTTC.

The V and J genes are TRBV7-9 and TRBJ1-1; unclear D gene. Germline V gives CDR1 SEHNR, CDR2 FQNEAQ (reference sequence). The V gene lost 2 bases and the J gene lost 1 base, with 8 bases spanning the gap. The CDR3 has 14 residues. CDR3 in amino acids: CASSLSGRNTEAFF. The CDR3 region has the DNA TGTGCCAGCAGCTTATCTGGCAGGAACACTGAAGCTTTCTTT.

A remark on this clone: The DNA is omitted, as the CDR3 cannot be located on it reliably, and the CDR3 follows TCRdb's listing. The chain recombines TRBV28 with TRBJ1-1. Germline-derived CDR1 and CDR2 are MDHEN and SYDVKM. The CDR3 totals 12 residues, both ends included. CDR3 protein: CASSSSGTEAFF.

The V gene is TRBV6-5, the J gene TRBJ2-2; a possible D gene is TRBD2 (6 bases). This CDR3 comprises 12 residues. CDR1 and CDR2 (germline): MNHEY, SVGAGI. Trimming left V 4 bases short and J 6 bases short, with 6 bases between. The CDR3 loop is CASSWGAGELFF. CDR3 nucleotide sequence: TGTGCCAGCAGTTGGGGGGCCGGGGAGCTGTTTTTT.